The 20 T cell receptor beta chains below all came from one sample that was sequenced in a study of blood T cell repertoires in COVID-19. Clones were read by immunoSEQ multiplex PCR, and TCRdb kept only the in-frame ones, dropping some. The sample includes approximately 150,000 clones, roughly 89% of them seen just once. Sequenced: peripheral blood. Receptor source: a human donor in a cohort sampled during active COVID-19.

The rearrangement uses TRBV9 and TRBJ2-3, with D uncertain. The V gene's germline CDR1 is SGDLS and CDR2 YYNGEE. There are 13 residues in the CDR3. Trimming left V 0 bases short and J 4 bases short, with 6 bases between. CDR3 nucleotides: TGTGCCAGCAGCGTAGTCCCTTCAGATACGCAGTATTTT. It is translated as CASSVVPSDTQYF.

The chain has TRBV19 and TRBJ2-6, with D possibly matching TRBD1 (6 bases). This CDR3 has 18 residues. Germline V gene sequence: CDR1 LNHDA, CDR2 SQIVND (reference sequence). V dropped 2 bases and J dropped 0 bases, with 14 bases sitting between them. Here the CDR3 reads CASSITRQARSGANVLTF. In nucleotides, the CDR3 is TGTGCCAGTAGTATAACGCGACAGGCTCGCTCTGGGGCCAACGTCCTGACTTTC.

The V gene is TRBV30, the J gene TRBJ1-4; D may be TRBD1 (6 bases). V lost 3 bases to trimming and J lost 6 bases, with 11 bases between them. Looked up from germline, CDR1 is GTSNPN and CDR2 is SVGIG (reference sequence). This CDR3 comprises 13 residues. DNA for the CDR3: TGTGCCTGGAGCCCAGGGGCCCATGAAAAACTGTTTTTT. Translation: CAWSPGAHEKLFF.

This rearrangement joins TRBV28 to TRBJ2-1; 9 nucleotides agree with TRBD1. Germline loops: CDR1 MDHEN, CDR2 SYDVKM. Germline trimming cut 4 bases from V and 7 bases from J; bases unmatched to any gene: 8. The CDR3 covers 15 residues. The DNA for the CDR3 is TGTGCCAGCAGTTGGGCGGGACAGGGAGGGAATGAGCAGTTCTTC. Residues: CASSWAGQGGNEQFF.

V gene TRBV5-1 combines with J gene TRBJ2-2; 9 bases align to TRBD1. This CDR3 contains 14 residues. V lost 7 bases and J lost 6; bases outside the gene matches: 7. Germline CDR1 reads SGHRS; CDR2 reads YFSETQ. The CDR3 protein is CASRGTGYSGELFF. CDR3 coding DNA: TGCGCCAGCCGAGGGACAGGGTATTCCGGGGAGCTGTTTTTT.

The V call is TRBV28, the J call TRBJ1-1; unclear D gene. This CDR3 has 11 amino acids. Trimming took off 4 bases at V and 4 bases at J, with 4 bases between the two ends. Per the germline V gene, CDR1 is MDHEN and CDR2 is SYDVKM. The CDR3 region is CASSSGTEAFF. The CDR3 DNA reads as TGTGCCAGCAGTTCAGGCACTGAAGCTTTCTTT.

V is TRBV9 and J is TRBJ2-2; 16 bases fit TRBD2. Trimming took 3 bases from V and 0 from J; bases not matched to a gene: 11. Germline V lookup: CDR1 SGDLS, CDR2 YYNGEE. The CDR3 runs 21 residues. For the CDR3, the DNA is TGTGCCAGCAGCGCGACGGGACTAGCGGGGGGGACGCGGGCGAACACCGGGGAGCTGTTTTTT. Amino acids: CASSATGLAGGTRANTGELFF.

This clone occurred once. The chain combines TRBV29-1 with TRBJ1-4; possibly TRBD1 for D (6 bases). Per germline, CDR1 SQVTM and CDR2 ANQGSEA. The CDR3 spans 11 residues. CDR3 sequence (DNA): TGCGGAGCCGGGGGGGGCGAAAAACTGTTTTTT. Translating gives CGAGGGEKLFF.

The CDR3 DNA is TGTGCCAGCAGGGGGGGGTTTCGCGGTCCCCAGTACTTC. This encodes CASRGGFRGPQYF. This sequence joins TRBV6-5 and TRBJ2-5, with 7 bases that match TRBD2. The ends lost 6 bases at V and 9 bases at J; junction bases unmatched: 10. The germline gives CDR1 MNHEY, CDR2 SVGAGI. The CDR3 sequence is 13 residues long.

This clone appeared a single time. V gene TRBV28 combines with J gene TRBJ2-7; TRBD2 might be the D (5 bases). In germline, CDR1 is MDHEN, CDR2 SYDVKM. This CDR3 has 15 amino acids. V was shortened by 3 bases and J by 0 bases, with 12 bases between the two germline ends. For the CDR3, the DNA is TGTGCCAGCAGTTTGTTTGCGGACTTCTCCTACGAGCAGTACTTC. Its protein product is CASSLFADFSYEQYF. The entire variable domain, with the rest obtained from reference TRBV28 and TRBJ2-7, is as follows: DVKVTQSSRYLVKRTGEKVFLECVQDMDHENMFWYRQDPGLGLRLIYFSYDVKMKEKGDIPEGYSVSREKKERFSLILESASTNQTSMYLCASSLFADFSYEQYFGPGTRLTVT.

The chain employs TRBV20-1 and TRBJ2-7; a possible D gene is TRBD2 (5 bases). CDR1 and CDR2 from the germline V gene are DFQATT and SNEGSKA (reference sequence). Trimming left V 5 bases short and J 0 bases short, with 14 bases between. The CDR3 spans 14 residues. The CDR3 reads CSARGLETSYEQYF. DNA for the CDR3: TGCAGTGCTCGTGGACTGGAGACCTCCTACGAGCAGTACTTC.

The chain uses TRBV24-1 and TRBJ2-3; D is possibly TRBD1 (5 bases). The V and J ends lost 9 bases and 0 bases respectively, with 6 bases between them. Germline lookup yields CDR1 KGHDR and CDR2 SFDVKD. The CDR3 is 12 residues long. The CDR3, as DNA: TGTGCCACCGGGGCGAGCACAGATACGCAGTATTTT. It codes for CATGASTDTQYF.

The count of this clone is one. The CDR3 bases are TGTGCCAGCAGTTTGTCGGCTAGCGACATTCAGTACTTC. Protein sequence: CASSLSASDIQYF. The V and J genes are TRBV28 and TRBJ2-4, with a weak D call TRBD2 (6 bases). V lost 3 bases, J lost 8 bases, and 11 bases lay in between. Germline V CDR1 and CDR2: MDHEN, SYDVKM. This CDR3 region has 13 residues.

The chain employs TRBV29-1 and TRBJ2-1; 8 nucleotides line up with TRBD2. The CDR3 is made up of 13 amino acids. V was clipped by 3 bases and J by 7 bases; unmatched bases: 5. Germline CDR1 reads SQVTM; CDR2 reads ANQGSEA. CDR3 in amino acids: CSVEREAGNEQFF. CDR3 in DNA: TGCAGCGTTGAGCGGGAGGCGGGGAATGAGCAGTTCTTC.

The chain is built from TRBV7-9 and TRBJ2-1, with 14 bases matching TRBD2. CDR3 length equals 18 residues. Per germline, CDR1 SEHNR and CDR2 FQNEAQ (reference sequence). After removal of 4 bases from V and 10 bases from J, the junction contained 15 bases not matched to a gene. For the CDR3, the DNA is TGTGCCAGCAGCTCCGCTTTACTGGGACTAGCGGGAGTTAAAGAGCAGTTCTTC. Translation: CASSSALLGLAGVKEQFF.

V usage is TRBV5-4 and J usage is TRBJ1-1; D is possibly TRBD1 (6 bases). The CDR3 has 17 amino acids. Per germline, CDR1 SGHNT and CDR2 YYREEE (reference sequence). Trimming removed 1 base at V and 1 base at J, with 17 bases between. The CDR3 loop reads CASSLFLDSKENTEAFF. The CDR3 bases are TGTGCCAGCAGCTTGTTCTTGGACAGTAAAGAGAACACTGAAGCTTTCTTT. The variable domain in full, completed from reference TRBV5-4 and TRBJ1-1, reads ETGVTQSPTHLIKTRGQQVTLRCSSQSGHNTVSWYQQALGQGPQFIFQYYREEENGRGNFPPRFSGLQFPNYSSELNVNALELDDSALYLCASSLFLDSKENTEAFFGQGTRLTVV.

The chain recombines TRBV7-9 with TRBJ2-3; no firm D call. CDR1 is SEHNR and CDR2 is FQNEAQ in the germline V gene (reference sequence). The CDR3 runs 15 residues. V was trimmed by 2 bases and J by 0 bases, leaving 9 bases between them. The CDR3 reads CASSLLIQSTDTQYF. The CDR3 DNA follows: TGTGCCAGCAGCTTACTCATTCAGAGCACAGATACGCAGTATTTT.

The chain uses TRBV7-9 and TRBJ2-7; 9 bases align to TRBD1. The V gene end was trimmed by 4 bases and the J gene end by 3 bases; junction bases not matched to a gene: 7. Germline CDR1 and CDR2: SEHNR and FQNEAQ (reference sequence). The CDR3 is 15 amino acids. The CDR3 nucleotides are TGTGCCAGCAGCTCTACAGGGGGCGAAGTCTACGAGCAGTACTTC. Translation: CASSSTGGEVYEQYF.

The chain has TRBV6-6 and TRBJ1-2, with D maybe TRBD1 (6 bases). The CDR3 runs to 13 residues. Trimming removed 2 bases from V and 8 bases from J, with 12 bases in between. CDR1 is MNHNY and CDR2 is SVGAGI in the germline V gene (reference sequence). In nucleotides, the CDR3 is TGTGCCAGCAGTTACGCCGCAGGGGACGGCTACACCTTC. Translation gives CASSYAAGDGYTF.

The chain carries TRBV11-3 and TRBJ2-5; possible D gene TRBD1, 5 bases. Germline V CDR1 and CDR2: SGHNT, YENEEA. The V end lost 5 bases, the J end lost 3 bases, and 16 bases lay between the germline ends. The length of the CDR3 is 15 residues. The CDR3 here is CASSANRTHKETQYF. The DNA for the CDR3 is TGTGCCAGCAGCGCTAACCGGACACACAAAGAGACCCAGTACTTC.